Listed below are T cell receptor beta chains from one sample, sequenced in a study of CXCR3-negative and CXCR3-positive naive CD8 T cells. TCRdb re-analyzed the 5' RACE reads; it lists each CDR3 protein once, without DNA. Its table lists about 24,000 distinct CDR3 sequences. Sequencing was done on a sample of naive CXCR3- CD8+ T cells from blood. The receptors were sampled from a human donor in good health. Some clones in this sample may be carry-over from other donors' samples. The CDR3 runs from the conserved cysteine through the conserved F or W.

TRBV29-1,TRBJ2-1,CSVESGYGEQFF
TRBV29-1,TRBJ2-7,CSVAPGDRGPYYEQYF
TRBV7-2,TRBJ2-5,CASSLISEETQYF
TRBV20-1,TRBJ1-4,CSARSFNREGNEKLFF
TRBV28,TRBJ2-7,CASSPSGGSAGEQYF
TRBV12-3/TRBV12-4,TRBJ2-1,CASSLAGDEQFF
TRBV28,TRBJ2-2,CASSRASLTGELFF
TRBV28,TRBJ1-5,CASTMDGENQPQHF
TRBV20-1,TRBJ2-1,CSARVPSGGDPLYNEQFF
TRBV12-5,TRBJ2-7,CASGRGLGGEQYF
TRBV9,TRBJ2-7,CASSASVARNAYEQYF
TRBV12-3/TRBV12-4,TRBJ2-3,CASRARTSGTTDTQYF
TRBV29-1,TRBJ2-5,CSVPVGAQETQYF
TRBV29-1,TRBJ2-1,CSANPPTGDHNEQFF
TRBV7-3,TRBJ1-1,CASSLGQGRGNTEAFF
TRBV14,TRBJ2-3,CASSQLGPLDTQYF
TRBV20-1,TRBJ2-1,CSARADSSSYNEQFF
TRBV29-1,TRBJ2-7,CSVVGGRTYEQYF
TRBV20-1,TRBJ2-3,CSASDREPDTQYF
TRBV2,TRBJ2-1,CASSDSAGGYYNEQFF
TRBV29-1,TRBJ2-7,CSVEPGQGNEQYF
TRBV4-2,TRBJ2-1,CASSQVADSSDEQFF
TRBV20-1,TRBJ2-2,CSADPKTGELFF